These 26 T cell receptor beta chains originate from one sample sequenced in a study of T cell responses to AZD1222 COVID-19 vaccine. The assay was immunoSEQ multiplex PCR, and TCRdb's table has in-frame clones only and misses some. The profile covers 130,000 to 150,000 clones, with approximately 78% appearing a single time and 4.1% taken by the ten largest. Specimen: peripheral blood, collected on day 0 of MenACWY control vaccination. The receptor set was obtained from an adult in good health.

This clone was observed at least ten times. The CDR3 reads CASSRGLAGDLNTGELFF. As DNA, the CDR3 is TGTGCCAGCAGCCGGGGACTAGCGGGGGATCTGAACACCGGGGAGCTGTTTTTT. The chain links TRBV3-1 (or the pseudogene TRBV3-2) to TRBJ2-2, with TRBD2 matching 14 bases. CDR1 and CDR2 from the germline V gene are LGHDT and YNNKEL (reference sequence). The CDR3 has 18 amino acids. V shed 4 bases, J shed 1 base, and the junction held 5 bases outside the gene matches.

The chain carries TRBV3-1 (or the pseudogene TRBV3-2) and TRBJ1-4; TRBD1 is a possible D gene (5 bases). V gave up 1 base and J gave up 4 bases, with 13 bases separating them. The CDR3 consists of 16 residues. Germline loops: CDR1 LGHDT, CDR2 YNNKEL (reference sequence). The CDR3 region is CASSQGGTGINEKLFF. CDR3 nucleotide sequence: TGTGCCAGCAGCCAAGGGGGGACGGGGATTAATGAAAAACTGTTTTTT.

J is TRBJ2-5 and V is TRBV19; D gene ambiguous. This CDR3 comprises 14 residues. Trimming took 5 bases from V and 2 from J, leaving 12 bases between them. CDR1 is LNHDA and CDR2 is SQIVND in the germline V gene (reference sequence). The CDR3 bases are TGTGCCAGTAGTTTGGGCCCGTTTCAAGAGACCCAGTACTTC. This encodes CASSLGPFQETQYF.

V gene TRBV6-2 or TRBV6-3 combines with J gene TRBJ2-1; no firm D call. CDR1 and CDR2 (germline): MNHEY, SVGEGT. The CDR3 extends over 13 amino acids. Trimming pared 5 bases from V and 0 bases from J, leaving 5 bases between. CDR3 in amino acids: CASSKSSYNEQFF. The CDR3 DNA reads TGTGCCAGCAGTAAGAGCTCCTACAATGAGCAGTTCTTC.

The V gene is TRBV6-5, the J gene TRBJ1-3, with unresolved D. Trimming stripped 6 bases from V and 0 bases from J, with 6 bases between. The CDR3 spans 13 residues. Germline V gene data show CDR1 as MNHEY and CDR2 as SVGAGI. This chain's CDR3 is CASRGSSGNTIYF. The CDR3 nucleotides are TGTGCCAGCAGGGGGAGCTCTGGAAACACCATATATTTT.

The CDR3 sequence is CASSLTEGSNTEAFF. CDR3 DNA: TGTGCCAGCAGCTTAACGGAGGGGTCGAACACTGAAGCTTTCTTT. This chain links TRBV7-8 with TRBJ1-1, with D tentatively TRBD1 (5 bases). CDR1 is SGHVS and CDR2 is FQNEAQ in the germline V gene. The CDR3 runs 15 residues. V lost 2 bases and J lost 1, with 11 bases in between.

The chain uses TRBV5-4 and TRBJ2-7, with a possible D match to TRBD1 (6 bases). Germline assignment: CDR1 SGHNT and CDR2 YYREEE (reference sequence). Trimming cost V 2 bases and J 2 bases, with 8 bases left between them. This CDR3 has 13 amino acids. The CDR3 nucleotides are TGTGCCAGCAGCTTTTCAGGGGCCTACGAGCAGTACTTC. This sequence encodes CASSFSGAYEQYF.

This CDR3 is CASSGPYMGAENSPLHF. In DNA form, the CDR3 reads TGTGCCAGCAGCGGACCTTATATGGGGGCTGAGAATTCACCCCTCCACTTT. The J gene is TRBJ1-6, the V gene TRBV5-4; maybe TRBD1 (6 bases). The V and J ends lost 4 bases and 7 bases respectively, with 21 bases between them. Germline-derived CDR1 and CDR2 are SGHNT and YYREEE (reference sequence). There are 17 residues in the CDR3.

In its sample, this clone was seen once. V usage is TRBV7-3 and J usage is TRBJ2-1, with 10 positions matching TRBD2. There are 15 residues in the CDR3. Germline trimming cut 2 bases from V and 6 bases from J; bases unmatched to any gene: 4. The germline gives CDR1 SGHTA, CDR2 FQGTGA. The CDR3 bases are TGTGCCAGCAGCTTACTAGCGGGGGATCTCAATGAGCAGTTCTTC. Protein sequence: CASSLLAGDLNEQFF.

The chain employs TRBV10-3 and TRBJ1-1; no reliable D call. This CDR3 is 12 amino acids long. Germline loops: CDR1 ENHRY, CDR2 SYGVKD. Trimming shortened V by 6 bases and J by 6 bases, and 11 bases separated the two germline ends. The CDR3 sequence is CAISAERAEAFF. The CDR3 DNA sequence: TGTGCCATCAGCGCCGAGCGCGCTGAAGCTTTCTTT.

The rearrangement uses TRBV7-9 and TRBJ2-5; unclear D gene. CDR1 and CDR2 from the germline V gene are SEHNR and FQNEAQ (reference sequence). This CDR3 has 15 amino acids. The germline V and J ends were trimmed by 5 bases and 1 base, with 14 bases remaining between them. The CDR3 reads CASSLSQTVQETQYF. Written as DNA, the CDR3 is TGTGCCAGCAGCCTCTCCCAGACGGTCCAAGAGACCCAGTACTTC.

In its sample, this clone was seen a few times. J is TRBJ1-4 and V is TRBV7-9; the D gene is possibly TRBD1 (6 bases). CDR1 and CDR2 (germline): SEHNR, FQNEAQ (reference sequence). Trimming removed 4 bases at V and 3 bases at J, with 15 bases between. The CDR3 is 16 amino acids. CDR3 DNA: TGTGCCAGCAGCTCCGGATCCGGGACACCTAATGAAAAACTGTTTTTT. Protein: CASSSGSGTPNEKLFF.

The rearrangement joins TRBV5-4 to TRBJ1-3; D may be TRBD1 (6 bases). The V gene lost 4 bases and the J gene lost 4 bases, with 12 bases spanning the gap. CDR3 length: 14 amino acids. The germline V gene has CDR1 SGHNT and CDR2 YYREEE (reference sequence). The CDR3 DNA reads as TGTGCCAGCAGCCTAACAGGGATCGGAAACACCATATATTTT. Translating it yields CASSLTGIGNTIYF.

The V call is TRBV5-4, the J call TRBJ1-3; no firm D call. V was shortened by 3 bases and J by 3 bases, with 13 bases between the two germline ends. In germline, CDR1 is SGHNT, CDR2 YYREEE (reference sequence). The CDR3 runs 15 residues. CDR3 sequence reads: CASSYDRGVGNTIYF. The DNA for the CDR3 is TGTGCCAGCAGCTATGACCGGGGAGTTGGAAACACCATATATTTT.

This clone was recorded once. The rearrangement links TRBV4-1 to TRBJ1-1; the D gene is possibly TRBD1 (5 bases). Germline loops: CDR1 MGHRA, CDR2 YSYEKL. This CDR3 spans 17 amino acids. V dropped 10 bases and J dropped 0 bases, with 24 bases sitting between them. The chain's CDR3 is CATRAGRAFSVNTEAFF. CDR3 nucleotides: TGCGCCACACGGGCGGGCAGGGCCTTTTCTGTGAACACTGAAGCTTTCTTT.

The CDR3 protein is CASSLDQGGQPQHF. CDR3 DNA sequence: TGTGCCAGCAGCTTAGATCAAGGGGGTCAGCCCCAGCATTTT. The chain has TRBV7-2 and TRBJ1-5; possibly TRBD1 for D (6 bases). Looked up from germline, CDR1 is SGHTA and CDR2 is FQGNSA. The CDR3 length is 14 residues. V was shortened by 1 base and J by 6 bases, with 10 bases between the two germline ends.

The chain is built from TRBV2 and TRBJ1-1, with TRBD1 as a possible D gene (5 bases). V shed 5 bases and J shed 5 bases, with 12 bases lying between them. This CDR3 is built from 13 residues. Per germline, CDR1 SNHLY and CDR2 FYNNEI. CDR3 nucleotide sequence: TGTGCCAGCAGTTCGAGCAGGGATACTGAAGCTTTCTTT. Amino acid sequence: CASSSSRDTEAFF.

The rearrangement uses TRBV5-5 and TRBJ1-3; TRBD1 might be the D (5 bases). Germline CDR1 and CDR2: SGHKS and YYEKEE (reference sequence). CDR3 size: 16 residues. Trimming took off 0 bases at V and 4 bases at J, with 14 bases between the two ends. The CDR3 spells CASSLDGTFAGNTIYF. In DNA, the CDR3 is TGTGCCAGCAGCTTGGACGGGACCTTTGCCGGAAACACCATATATTTT.

The rearrangement joins TRBV19 to TRBJ2-7; no definite D call. V was trimmed by 1 base and J by 3 bases, leaving 7 bases between them. Germline CDR1 and CDR2: LNHDA and SQIVND (reference sequence). The CDR3 has 13 amino acids. In DNA, the CDR3 is TGTGCCAGTAGTATAGGACAAAACTACGAGCAGTACTTC. Translation gives CASSIGQNYEQYF.

CDR3 DNA sequence: TGTGCCAGCAGTTTGGCCACTCTCGGACAGAGGGCTGGCGGCTACACCTTC. Amino acids: CASSLATLGQRAGGYTF. V usage is TRBV28 and J usage is TRBJ1-2, with a tentative D call TRBD1 (6 bases). V was cut by 3 bases and J by 8 bases, with 25 bases left in between. There are 17 residues in the CDR3. The germline V gene encodes CDR1 MDHEN and CDR2 SYDVKM.

The chain couples TRBV3-1 (or the pseudogene TRBV3-2) to TRBJ2-1; 10 nucleotides match TRBD2. V lost 3 bases, J lost 4 bases, and 6 bases stayed unmatched. The CDR3 has 16 residues. Germline CDR1 LGHDT, CDR2 YNNKEL (reference sequence). This CDR3 is CASSHWASGGYNEQFF. CDR3 DNA sequence: TGTGCCAGCAGCCACTGGGCTAGCGGGGGTTACAATGAGCAGTTCTTC.

The V and J genes are TRBV27 and TRBJ1-4; D is perhaps TRBD1 (5 bases). Germline values: CDR1 MNHEY, CDR2 SMNVEV (reference sequence). CDR3 length: 15 residues. Deletions cut 5 bases from V and 7 bases from J, with 17 bases between. This CDR3 reads CASSPRGTGSEKLFF. CDR3 nucleotides: TGTGCCAGCAGTCCCCGGGGGACCGGGAGTGAAAAACTGTTTTTT.

This clone occurred a few times. The rearrangement links TRBV5-1 to TRBJ2-3, with 7 bases lining up with TRBD2. This CDR3 is built from 15 residues. Trimming took 5 bases from V and 1 from J; bases not matched to a gene: 7. Germline loops: CDR1 SGHRS, CDR2 YFSETQ. Here the CDR3 DNA reads TGCGCCAGCAGGTCCGGGGGGAGGGGCACAGATACGCAGTATTTT. It is translated as CASRSGGRGTDTQYF.

This clone has a handful of counts. This chain links TRBV20-1 with TRBJ2-1; D unclear. V shed 7 bases and J shed 9 bases, with 13 bases lying between them. Germline values: CDR1 DFQATT, CDR2 SNEGSKA (reference sequence). This CDR3 is built from 11 residues. CDR3 loop: CSGRSLGEQFF. The CDR3 DNA reads TGCAGTGGGAGAAGTCTAGGTGAGCAGTTCTTC.

This clone occurred once. The genes are TRBV7-8 and TRBJ1-2, with TRBD1 identical over 8 bases. Unmatched junction bases numbered 20, after V lost 7 bases and J lost 4 bases. CDR1 is SGHVS and CDR2 is FQNEAQ in the germline V gene. The CDR3 is made up of 18 amino acids. The CDR3 loop is CASTRGAGSGGTLYGYTF. The CDR3 DNA follows: TGTGCCAGCACCAGGGGGGCCGGTTCAGGGGGCACCCTCTATGGCTACACCTTC.

This clone was counted a few times. V and J are TRBV9 and TRBJ1-2, with D possibly being TRBD1 (5 bases). This CDR3 contains 14 residues. The germline V and J ends were trimmed by 3 bases and 5 bases, with 14 bases remaining between them. The germline V gene encodes CDR1 SGDLS and CDR2 YYNGEE. The CDR3 sequence: CASSGGEEWYGYTF. The CDR3 coding sequence is TGTGCCAGCAGCGGAGGGGAAGAGTGGTATGGCTACACCTTC.